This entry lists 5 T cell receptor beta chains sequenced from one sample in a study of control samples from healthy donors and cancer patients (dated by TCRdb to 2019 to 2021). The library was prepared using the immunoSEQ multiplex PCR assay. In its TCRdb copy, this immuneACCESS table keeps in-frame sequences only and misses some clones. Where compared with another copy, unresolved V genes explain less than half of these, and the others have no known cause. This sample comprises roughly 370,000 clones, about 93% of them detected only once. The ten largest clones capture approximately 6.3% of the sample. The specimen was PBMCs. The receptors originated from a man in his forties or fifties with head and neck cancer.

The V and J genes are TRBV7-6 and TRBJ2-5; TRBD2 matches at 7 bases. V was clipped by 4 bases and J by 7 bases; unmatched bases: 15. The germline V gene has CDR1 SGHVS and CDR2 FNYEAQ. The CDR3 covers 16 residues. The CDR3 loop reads CASSSRGGAGEATQYF. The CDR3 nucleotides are TGTGCCAGCAGCTCCCGCGGTGGGGCGGGAGAGGCGACCCAGTACTTC.

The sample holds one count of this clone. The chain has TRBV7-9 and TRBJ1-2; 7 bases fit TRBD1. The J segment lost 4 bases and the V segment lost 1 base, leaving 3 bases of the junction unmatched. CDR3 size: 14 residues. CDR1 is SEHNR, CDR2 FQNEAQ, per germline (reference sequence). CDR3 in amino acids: CASSLGQGFYGYTF. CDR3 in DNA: TGTGCCAGCAGCTTAGGACAGGGATTCTATGGCTACACCTTC. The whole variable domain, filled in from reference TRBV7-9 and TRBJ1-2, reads DTGVSQNPRHKITKRGQNVTFRCDPISEHNRLYWYRQTLGQGPEFLTYFQNEAQLEKSRLLSDRFSAERPKGSFSTLEIQRTEQGDSAMYLCASSLGQGFYGYTFGSGTRLTVV.

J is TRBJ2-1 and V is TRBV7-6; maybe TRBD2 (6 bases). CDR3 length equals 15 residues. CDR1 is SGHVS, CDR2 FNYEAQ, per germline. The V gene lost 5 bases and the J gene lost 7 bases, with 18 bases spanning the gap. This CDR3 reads CASSPGLSLRNEQFF. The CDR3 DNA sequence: TGTGCCAGCAGCCCCGGACTATCTCTGAGGAATGAGCAGTTCTTC.

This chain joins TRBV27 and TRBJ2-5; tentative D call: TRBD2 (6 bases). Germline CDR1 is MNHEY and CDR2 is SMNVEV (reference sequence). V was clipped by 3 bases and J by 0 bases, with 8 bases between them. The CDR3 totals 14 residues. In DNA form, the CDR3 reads TGTGCCAGCAGTTTGGGGGGACACCAAGAGACCCAGTACTTC. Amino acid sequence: CASSLGGHQETQYF.

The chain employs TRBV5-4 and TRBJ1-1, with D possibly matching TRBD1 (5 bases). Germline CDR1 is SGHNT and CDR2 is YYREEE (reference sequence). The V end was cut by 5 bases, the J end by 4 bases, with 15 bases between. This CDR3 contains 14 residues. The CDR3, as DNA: TGTGCCAGCAGGAGGGGTCCCGGGGGCACTGAAGCTTTCTTT. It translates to CASRRGPGGTEAFF. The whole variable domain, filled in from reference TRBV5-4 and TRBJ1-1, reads ETGVTQSPTHLIKTRGQQVTLRCSSQSGHNTVSWYQQALGQGPQFIFQYYREEENGRGNFPPRFSGLQFPNYSSELNVNALELDDSALYLCASRRGPGGTEAFFGQGTRLTVV.